What follows are 14 T cell receptor beta chains derived from one specimen sequenced in a study of blood T cell repertoires in COVID-19. The table came from immunoSEQ multiplex PCR; TCRdb's copy has only in-frame clones and leaves some out. The sample has more than 50,000 clones, around four fifths seen once. The sequencing sample was made of peripheral blood. The receptors were gathered from a woman aged 60-75 years with acute or convalescent COVID-19.

The chain links TRBV2 to TRBJ2-5, with D tentatively TRBD1 (6 bases). Looked up from germline, CDR1 is SNHLY and CDR2 is FYNNEI. The CDR3 consists of 14 residues. Deletions cut 6 bases from V and 4 bases from J, with 15 bases between. The CDR3 is CASSDGGEGETQYF. In DNA, the CDR3 is TGTGCCAGCAGCGATGGGGGCGAGGGAGAGACCCAGTACTTC. The full variable domain, completed using reference TRBV2 and TRBJ2-5, is EPEVTQTPSHQVTQMGQEVILRCVPISNHLYFYWYRQILGQKVEFLVSFYNNEISEKSEIFDDQFSVERPDGSNFTLKIRSTKLEDSAMYFCASSDGGEGETQYFGPGTRLLVL.

The chain recombines TRBV6-5 with TRBJ1-2, with D maybe TRBD1 (6 bases). Germline lookup yields CDR1 MNHEY and CDR2 SVGAGI. V lost 6 bases and J 3 bases, leaving 14 bases between the germline ends. The CDR3 runs to 14 residues. Written as DNA, the CDR3 is TGTGCCAGCAGCATGGACAGAGGGGACTATGGCTACACCTTC. It translates to CASSMDRGDYGYTF.

The chain uses TRBV5-8 and TRBJ1-5; D call uncertain. The CDR3 loop spans 13 amino acids. Germline V gene lookup returns CDR1 SGHTS and CDR2 YDEGEE. The ends were cut back, 7 bases at V and 5 bases at J, with 13 bases in the middle. This CDR3 reads CASGLGRDQPQHF. The DNA for the CDR3 is TGTGCCAGCGGTCTAGGGAGAGATCAGCCCCAGCATTTT.

V is TRBV21-1 and J is TRBJ1-6. TRBV21-1 has pseudogene status. This CDR3 has 13 residues. The CDR3 loop reads CASSKCEGSPLHF. CDR3 DNA: TGTGCCAGCAGCAAATGTGAGGGTTCACCCCTCCACTTT.

This chain links TRBV7-8 with TRBJ2-7; 10 bases fit TRBD2. The V and J ends lost 1 base and 6 bases, in that order; junction bases with no gene match: 3. Germline V gene sequence: CDR1 SGHVS, CDR2 FQNEAQ. The CDR3 extends over 14 amino acids. DNA for the CDR3: TGTGCCAGCAGCTTAGGTCTAGCGGGAGCCGAGCAGTACTTC. Protein product: CASSLGLAGAEQYF. The full variable domain, its missing parts supplied by reference TRBV7-8 and TRBJ2-7, is GAGVSQSPRYKVAKRGQDVALRCDPISGHVSLFWYQQALGQGPEFLTYFQNEAQLDKSGLPSDRFFAERPEGSVSTLKIQRTQQEDSAVYLCASSLGLAGAEQYFGPGTRLTVT.

The chain employs TRBV3-1 (or the pseudogene TRBV3-2) and TRBJ2-1; D call uncertain. CDR3 length equals 15 residues. V shed 1 base and J shed 5 bases, with 12 bases lying between them. Germline V gene lookup returns CDR1 LGHDT and CDR2 YNNKEL (reference sequence). CDR3 nucleotide sequence: TGTGCCAGCAGCCAAGGGAGTATGATCAACAATGAGCAGTTCTTC. It yields the protein CASSQGSMINNEQFF.

V gene TRBV11-2 combines with J gene TRBJ2-7; TRBD2 aligns across 12 bases. V was pared by 5 bases and J by 4 bases, with 15 bases of the junction left unmatched. This CDR3 region has 18 residues. Germline lookup yields CDR1 SGHAT and CDR2 FQNNGV. CDR3: CASSPVGRLAGVSYEQYF. The CDR3 bases are TGTGCCAGCAGCCCAGTAGGCAGACTAGCGGGAGTTTCTTACGAGCAGTACTTC. The whole variable domain, remainder taken from reference TRBV11-2 and TRBJ2-7, is EAGVAQSPRYKIIEKRQSVAFWCNPISGHATLYWYQQILGQGPKLLIQFQNNGVVDDSQLPKDRFSAERLKGVDSTLKIQPAKLEDSAVYLCASSPVGRLAGVSYEQYFGPGTRLTVT.

This clone was seen more than once but under ten times. This rearrangement joins TRBV2 to TRBJ1-5; TRBD1 matches 7 bases. J lost 7 bases, V lost 6 bases, and 9 bases had no gene match. The CDR3 is 14 amino acids. Germline assignment: CDR1 SNHLY and CDR2 FYNNEI. CDR3 in DNA: TGTGCCAGCAGGGAAACAGGGGCCCTCCAGCCCCAGCATTTT. Protein: CASRETGALQPQHF.

This clone was seen a single time. The chain couples TRBV10-3 to TRBJ1-1, with a possible D match to TRBD1 (5 bases). There are 14 residues in the CDR3. The V end lost 0 bases, the J end lost 4 bases, and 9 bases lay between the germline ends. The germline V gene has CDR1 ENHRY and CDR2 SYGVKD. DNA of the CDR3: TGTGCCATCAGTGAGTCTCCGGGGGTCACTGAAGCTTTCTTT. It specifies CAISESPGVTEAFF.

CDR3 sequence reads: CASSSTGTSGRSTQYF. The CDR3 nucleotides are TGTGCCAGCAGTTCCACCGGGACTAGCGGGAGGAGCACGCAGTATTTT. The chain is built from TRBV28 and TRBJ2-3, with 15 bases that match TRBD2. The CDR3 covers 16 residues. Unmatched junction bases numbered 8, after V lost 4 bases and J lost 9 bases. Germline values: CDR1 MDHEN, CDR2 SYDVKM.

The J gene is TRBJ1-5, the V gene TRBV18, with D perhaps TRBD1 (5 bases). Germline CDR1 reads KGHSH; CDR2 reads LQKENI. Trimming left V 0 bases short and J 7 bases short, with 13 bases between. The CDR3 is made up of 15 amino acids. The CDR3, as DNA: TGTGCCAGCTCACCACCGGCGCAGGGCCACCAGCCCCAGCATTTT. Protein sequence: CASSPPAQGHQPQHF.

This clone was counted between two and nine times. The gene calls are TRBV28 and TRBJ1-6; a possible D gene is TRBD1 (6 bases). The germline V gene has CDR1 MDHEN and CDR2 SYDVKM. V was trimmed by 9 bases and J by 15 bases, leaving 15 bases between them. The CDR3 spans 11 residues. For the CDR3, the DNA is TGTGCCAGTAGAACAGGGAGTCTCCTCCACTTT. Translating gives CASRTGSLLHF. Full variable domain (rest looked up from reference TRBV28 and TRBJ1-6): DVKVTQSSRYLVKRTGEKVFLECVQDMDHENMFWYRQDPGLGLRLIYFSYDVKMKEKGDIPEGYSVSREKKERFSLILESASTNQTSMYLCASRTGSLLHFGNGTRLTVT.

The DNA for the CDR3 is TGTGCCAGCAGAAGGACTTCGGAGTATCAGCCCCAGCATTTT. This encodes CASRRTSEYQPQHF. The rearrangement links TRBV6-5 to TRBJ1-5; D uncertain. Trimming cost V 6 bases and J 5 bases, with 14 bases left between them. This CDR3 comprises 14 residues. Germline V gene lookup returns CDR1 MNHEY and CDR2 SVGAGI.

The CDR3 coding sequence is TGTGCCAGCTCACCCTCCCCCAGGGGGAGCAGCTCTGGGGCCAACGTCCTGACTTTC. Amino acids: CASSPSPRGSSSGANVLTF. The genes are TRBV18 and TRBJ2-6; 7 positions match TRBD1. CDR1 is KGHSH and CDR2 is LQKENI in the germline V gene. The CDR3 spans 19 residues. The junction had 11 bases not matched to a gene; V was cut back by 3 bases and J by 0 bases.